This T cell receptor (beta chain) was identified in a study of cytomegalovirus exposure and HLA in healthy donors. TCRdb keeps only in-frame clones here, not all; method: immunoSEQ multiplex PCR. The table includes some 99,000 clones, roughly 90% detected once. Germline V lookup: CDR1 MDHEN, CDR2 SYDVKM. CDR3 length: 14 amino acids. The V end lost 4 bases, the J end lost 5 bases, and 11 bases lay between the germline ends. This clone was counted between two and nine times. The chain is built from TRBV28 and TRBJ1-4; D is possibly TRBD1 (5 bases). Input material: PBMCs. The sequence came from a woman in her late teens or twenties in good health and CMV-seronegative. The CDR3 DNA follows: TGTGCCAGCAGTTCCCAGGGTGCGAATGAAAAACTGTTTTTT. This codes for CASSSQGANEKLFF.